What follows are 24 T cell receptor beta chains derived from one specimen sequenced in a study of identical twins. TCRdb reprocessed the 5' RACE reads with MiXCR, giving one entry per CDR3 protein. The sample consists of about 690,000 distinct CDR3 sequences, 6.1% of them appearing once. The sequenced sample was naive T cells sorted from blood. The receptors shown here come from a man in his late teens or twenties in good health.

This clonotype was found many times. The chain has TRBV20-1 and TRBJ2-7, with 15 positions matching TRBD2. This CDR3 contains 14 residues. J lost 2 bases, V lost 6 bases, and 2 bases had no gene match. In germline, CDR1 is DFQATT, CDR2 SNEGSKA (reference sequence). The DNA of the CDR3 is TGCAGTGCCGGACTAGCGGGAGGGACCTACGAGCAGTACTTC. Protein: CSAGLAGGTYEQYF.

The table lists this clonotype with a few counts. The genes are TRBV7-8 and TRBJ1-1; D is unresolved. Deletions cut 5 bases from V and 11 bases from J, with 15 bases between. The CDR3 sequence is 12 residues long. Germline V CDR1 and CDR2: SGHVS, FQNEAQ. CDR3 in DNA: TGTGCCAGCAGCACCCATTCAGTGCGGGCTTTCTTT. Translated: CASSTHSVRAFF.

The sample holds many counts of this clonotype. The chain uses TRBV20-1 and TRBJ2-3; TRBD2 matches at 9 bases. There are 14 residues in the CDR3. Looked up from germline, CDR1 is DFQATT and CDR2 is SNEGSKA (reference sequence). V gave up 3 bases and J gave up 4 bases; unmatched junction bases: 5. The CDR3, as DNA: TGCAGTGCTAGTGTGGTAGCGGGGGCAGATACGCAGTATTTT. Amino acids: CSASVVAGADTQYF.

This clonotype was picked up many times. The genes are TRBV20-1 and TRBJ1-6; D not resolved. V dropped 3 bases and J dropped 0 bases, with 9 bases sitting between them. This CDR3 has 15 residues. Per the germline V gene, CDR1 is DFQATT and CDR2 is SNEGSKA (reference sequence). The DNA for the CDR3 is TGCAGTGCTAGTTTGGGCAGCTCCTATAATTCACCCCTCCACTTT. This encodes CSASLGSSYNSPLHF.

This clonotype was seen at least ten times. The gene calls are TRBV29-1 and TRBJ2-3; D unclear. This CDR3 spans 14 amino acids. The V end lost 7 bases, the J end lost 2 bases, and 16 bases lay between the germline ends. Per germline, CDR1 SQVTM and CDR2 ANQGSEA. In DNA, the CDR3 is TGCAGCGGGGGTTTGGGCAGGCCCACAGATACGCAGTATTTT. Translated, it gives CSGGLGRPTDTQYF.

Ten or more counts support this clonotype. CDR3 DNA sequence: TGTGCCAGCAGTTTAGAGGGGTGGCACCAAGAGACCCAGTACTTC. Translating gives CASSLEGWHQETQYF. The rearrangement joins TRBV12-3 or TRBV12-4 to TRBJ2-5; weak D call: TRBD1 (5 bases). V was trimmed by 1 base and J by 0 bases, leaving 9 bases between them. This CDR3 has 15 amino acids.

The chain employs TRBV6-5 and TRBJ2-5; TRBD2 agrees at 7 bases. The germline V gene has CDR1 MNHEY and CDR2 SVGAGI. The CDR3 length is 15 residues. The V and J ends lost 2 bases and 7 bases, in that order; junction bases with no gene match: 10. CDR3 loop: CASSYDSPGGRTQYF. The DNA of the CDR3 is TGTGCCAGCAGTTACGACAGCCCGGGAGGTCGGACCCAGTACTTC.

The CDR3 bases are TGCGCCAGCAGCTTCCGGCGGGGGGAATACAATGAGCAGTTCTTC. Protein product: CASSFRRGEYNEQFF. The chain recombines TRBV5-1 with TRBJ2-1; TRBD2 matches at 8 bases. Germline CDR1 SGHRS, CDR2 YFSETQ. The ends lost 2 bases at V and 4 bases at J; junction bases unmatched: 5. The CDR3 runs 15 residues.

This clonotype was found many times. The chain couples TRBV28 to TRBJ2-2; D perhaps matches TRBD2 (7 bases). The germline V gene encodes CDR1 MDHEN and CDR2 SYDVKM. The CDR3 sequence is 16 residues long. The V end was cut by 6 bases, the J end by 2 bases, with 16 bases between. In DNA form, the CDR3 reads TGTGCCAGCAGCCCCGCTGGGGGGGCTAACACCGGGGAGCTGTTTTTT. Translating gives CASSPAGGANTGELFF.

This clonotype was seen only a few times. The CDR3 here is CASSQPSGELFF. The CDR3 DNA follows: TGCGCCAGCAGCCAACCCTCCGGGGAGCTGTTTTTT. The chain couples TRBV4-3 to TRBJ2-2; D uncertain. CDR1 LGHNA and CDR2 YSLEER come from the germline V gene. The V and J ends lost 2 bases and 6 bases respectively, with 4 bases between them. This CDR3 spans 12 amino acids.

The sample holds a few counts of this clonotype. The CDR3 loop is CASSFSGNSYNEQFF. The CDR3 DNA reads as TGTGCCAGCAGCTTCAGCGGAAACTCCTACAATGAGCAGTTCTTC. The J gene is TRBJ2-1, the V gene TRBV7-2; D might be TRBD2 (5 bases). V was trimmed by 3 bases and J by 0 bases, leaving 9 bases between them. The CDR3 is made up of 15 amino acids. CDR1 and CDR2 (germline): SGHTA, FQGNSA.

The CDR3 nucleotides are TGTGCCAGCAGCCTCCGGACCGCGCCTGGCTACACCTTC. The encoded protein is CASSLRTAPGYTF. This chain joins TRBV7-2 and TRBJ1-2; D call uncertain. Per the germline V gene, CDR1 is SGHTA and CDR2 is FQGNSA. V lost 5 bases and J 7 bases, leaving 14 bases between the germline ends. There are 13 residues in the CDR3.

By proportion, this clonotype is medium-sized. The chain employs TRBV29-1 and TRBJ2-1; possible D gene TRBD1, 6 bases. V lost 6 bases and J lost 9, with 15 bases in between. The CDR3 totals 12 residues. CDR1 is SQVTM and CDR2 is ANQGSEA in the germline V gene. CDR3: CSVHPGDGEQFF. CDR3 nucleotides: TGCAGCGTCCATCCAGGGGATGGTGAGCAGTTCTTC.

This clonotype was found many times. The CDR3 sequence: CASSRGGYSNQPQHF. In DNA form, the CDR3 reads TGTGCCAGCAGTAGAGGGGGGTATAGCAATCAGCCCCAGCATTTT. The chain has TRBV7-9 and TRBJ1-5; possible D gene TRBD1, 6 bases. V was trimmed by 6 bases and J by 0 bases, leaving 12 bases between them. This CDR3 comprises 15 residues. Germline assignment: CDR1 SEHNR and CDR2 FQNEAQ (reference sequence).

The CDR3 coding sequence is TGTGCCAGCAGTTATCTTTCGGGAGCGCCAGATACGCAGTATTTT. Translated, it gives CASSYLSGAPDTQYF. The chain uses TRBV6-2 or TRBV6-3 and TRBJ2-3, with a possible D match to TRBD2 (6 bases). With 3 bases removed from V and 4 bases from J, the gap between germline ends came to 14 bases. Germline V gives CDR1 MNHEY, CDR2 SVGEGT. The length of the CDR3 is 15 residues.

This chain joins TRBV4-3 and TRBJ1-1; TRBD1 is a possible D gene (5 bases). This CDR3 has 15 amino acids. Germline-derived CDR1 and CDR2 are LGHNA and YSLEER. V lost 5 bases, J lost 1 base, and 14 bases lay in between. The CDR3: CASSAGTGGNTEAFF. As DNA, the CDR3 is TGCGCCAGCAGCGCTGGGACGGGGGGGAACACTGAAGCTTTCTTT.

The gene calls are TRBV7-9 and TRBJ2-7; perhaps TRBD1 as D (5 bases). V was pared by 7 bases and J by 3 bases, with 13 bases between. The CDR3 is 13 amino acids. Germline V lookup: CDR1 SEHNR, CDR2 FQNEAQ (reference sequence). This CDR3 is CASTWGQNYEQYF. CDR3 DNA sequence: TGTGCCAGCACGTGGGGCCAGAACTACGAGCAGTACTTC.

This clonotype was found a few times. CDR3 coding DNA: TGTGCCAGCAGCGCCTCCGGGACAGGGGCTTTCAATGAGCAGTTCTTC. It codes for CASSASGTGAFNEQFF. V gene TRBV9 combines with J gene TRBJ2-1; 10 bases map to TRBD1. Germline assignment: CDR1 SGDLS and CDR2 YYNGEE. V was pared by 3 bases and J by 6 bases, with 9 bases of the junction left unmatched. This CDR3 region has 16 residues.

This clonotype appeared many times. V gene TRBV29-1 combines with J gene TRBJ2-2, with 9 bases fitting TRBD1. This CDR3 is 15 amino acids long. In germline, CDR1 is SQVTM, CDR2 ANQGSEA. With V trimmed by 7 bases and J by 5 bases, 11 bases remained unmatched. The CDR3: CSAGGGTGQTGELFF. Written as DNA, the CDR3 is TGCAGCGCTGGGGGTGGGACAGGGCAGACCGGGGAGCTGTTTTTT.

In regard to this clonotype: Its ends do not fully match the called genes, so a read error is possible. This chain uses TRBV19 with TRBJ2-1; D could derive from TRBD1 or TRBD2 (6 bases each). Per the germline V gene, CDR1 is LNHDA and CDR2 is SQIVND (reference sequence). This CDR3 is 15 amino acids long. Here the CDR3 reads CASSVVETGGSEQSF. CDR3 DNA sequence: TGTGCCAGTAGTGTTGTGGAGACAGGAGGGAGTGAGCAGTCCTTC.

The chain couples TRBV6-1 to TRBJ2-7; TRBD1 is a possible D gene (6 bases). V dropped 2 bases and J dropped 3 bases, with 14 bases sitting between them. There are 15 residues in the CDR3. Per the germline V gene, CDR1 is MNHNS and CDR2 is SASEGT. The CDR3 sequence is CASSESGALYYEQYV. The DNA of the CDR3 is TGTGCCAGCAGTGAATCAGGGGCGCTTTACTACGAGCAGTACGTC.

In its sample, this clonotype was seen many times. The chain's CDR3 is CSASFRERVTGELFF. The CDR3 region has the DNA TGCAGTGCTAGTTTTCGGGAGAGAGTCACCGGGGAGCTGTTTTTT. The J gene is TRBJ2-2, the V gene TRBV20-1, with D perhaps matching TRBD2 (6 bases). The CDR3 spans 15 residues. Germline V gene data show CDR1 as DFQATT and CDR2 as SNEGSKA (reference sequence). With 3 bases removed from V and 4 bases from J, the gap between germline ends came to 15 bases.

This clonotype was picked up many times. The chain couples TRBV12-3 or TRBV12-4 to TRBJ1-5; D may be TRBD1 (6 bases). This CDR3 comprises 14 residues. The germline V and J ends were trimmed by 6 bases and 6 bases, with 15 bases remaining between them. CDR3 residues: CASRPDRRGQPQHF. The CDR3 DNA follows: TGTGCCAGCAGGCCCGACAGGAGGGGTCAGCCCCAGCATTTT.

This clonotype was observed a few times. This chain links TRBV5-4 with TRBJ2-7; 8 nucleotides match TRBD2. The length of the CDR3 is 16 residues. V shed 3 bases and J 0 bases; nucleotides not matched to a gene: 8. In germline, CDR1 is SGHNT, CDR2 YYREEE (reference sequence). Here the CDR3 DNA reads TGTGCCAGCAGCTCCGGGGGGAGCGGGGGCTCCTACGAGCAGTACGTC. The encoded protein is CASSSGGSGGSYEQYV.